This TCR beta chain was documented in a study of T cells after yellow fever vaccination. Overall study findings and caveats: Boosting was followed by the reappearance of most primary-vaccination clones (less than 98% CD4, more than 70% CD8). CD4 and CD8 compartments shared a small share of clonotypes. Secondary responses were weaker yet peaked faster, day 5 versus 15.

Synthesis of TCR cDNA relied on 5'RACE template switching, which attached a universal primer site and UMIs. TCRdb redid the calling of the 5' RACE reads with MiXCR, one entry per CDR3 protein. The sample consists of hundreds of thousands of distinct CDR3 sequences, approximately 13% of them appearing once. Trimming removed 5 bases from V and 4 bases from J; junction bases left unmatched: 7. The CDR3 consists of 14 residues. The germline V gene encodes CDR1 SEHNR and CDR2 FQNEAQ (reference sequence). In this sample, this clonotype turned up many times. Its antigen is not known. The sample in question was PBMCs, obtained on the day of the yellow fever booster vaccination. This receptor was obtained from a man aged 25-45 years who received the YFV17D yellow fever vaccine. The chain is built from TRBV7-9 and TRBJ1-1; 7 bases line up with TRBD1. CDR3 nucleotides: TGTGCCAGCAGCGAGGGACAGCAGGGCACTGAAGCTTTCTTT. Translation: CASSEGQQGTEAFF.